These 20 T cell receptor beta chains originate from one sample sequenced in a study of blood T cell repertoires in COVID-19. Repertoires were generated with immunoSEQ multiplex PCR, while TCRdb's copy carries only in-frame clones and drops some. The sample yields fewer than 200,000 clones, 75% to 90% seen once. Sample: peripheral blood. All receptors derive from a woman in her seventies with COVID-19, enrolled during active disease.

This rearrangement joins TRBV19 to TRBJ1-1, with 8 bases identical to TRBD1. Germline V gene sequence: CDR1 LNHDA, CDR2 SQIVND (reference sequence). The CDR3 runs to 13 residues. The J segment lost 5 bases and the V segment lost 4 bases, leaving 3 bases of the junction unmatched. The CDR3 bases are TGTGCCAGTAGTACAGGGGGCGTGACTGAAGCTTTCTTT. Protein product: CASSTGGVTEAFF.

The table lists this clone with a count of one. The V gene is TRBV7-9, the J gene TRBJ2-2; TRBD2 might be the D (5 bases). V lost 7 bases, J lost 4 bases, and 19 bases lay in between. CDR1 is SEHNR and CDR2 is FQNEAQ in the germline V gene (reference sequence). The length of the CDR3 is 16 residues. CDR3 sequence (DNA): TGTGCCAGCACCCGCCTATTGGGAGTCAGCACCGGGGAGCTGTTTTTT. This gives the protein CASTRLLGVSTGELFF.

The chain's CDR3 is CASTSPTGPHEQYF. As DNA, the CDR3 is TGTGCCAGCACCAGCCCCACAGGGCCCCACGAGCAGTACTTC. V usage is TRBV28 and J usage is TRBJ2-7; a weak D match, TRBD1 (6 bases). CDR3 length equals 14 residues. The V gene lost 7 bases and the J gene lost 5 bases, with 18 bases spanning the gap. CDR1 and CDR2 from the germline V gene are MDHEN and SYDVKM.

This clone was seen once. V and J are TRBV28 and TRBJ1-4, with 7 bases fitting TRBD1. Germline V gives CDR1 MDHEN, CDR2 SYDVKM. The CDR3 is 15 residues long. The V gene end was trimmed by 4 bases and the J gene end by 3 bases; junction bases not matched to a gene: 5. The CDR3 DNA reads TGTGCCAGCAGTTCAAGACAGGGCGCTAATGAAAAACTGTTTTTT. Its protein is CASSSRQGANEKLFF.

The V call is TRBV5-1, the J call TRBJ1-1, with D unresolved. The V end was cut by 4 bases, the J end by 10 bases, with 17 bases between. The CDR3 contains 13 residues. The V gene's germline CDR1 is SGHRS and CDR2 YFSETQ. As DNA, the CDR3 is TGCGCCAGCAGCCCGGACGGGGTGAATGTAGCTTTCTTT. Amino acids: CASSPDGVNVAFF. Filled out from reference TRBV5-1 and TRBJ1-1, the complete variable domain reads KAGVTQTPRYLIKTRGQQVTLSCSPISGHRSVSWYQQTPGQGLQFLFEYFSETQRNKGNFPGRFSGRQFSNSRSEMNVSTLELGDSALYLCASSPDGVNVAFFGQGTRLTVV.

The genes are TRBV9 and TRBJ1-5; D is unclear. Germline CDR1 is SGDLS and CDR2 is YYNGEE. CDR3 length: 18 amino acids. Trimming left V 1 base short and J 0 bases short, with 17 bases between. Here the CDR3 reads CASSVSRTGSHSNQPQHF. As DNA, the CDR3 is TGTGCCAGCAGCGTATCCCGAACGGGTAGCCATAGCAATCAGCCCCAGCATTTT. The entire variable domain, with the rest obtained from reference TRBV9 and TRBJ1-5, is as follows: DSGVTQTPKHLITATGQRVTLRCSPRSGDLSVYWYQQSLDQGLQFLIQYYNGEERAKGNILERFSAQQFPDLHSELNLSSLELGDSALYFCASSVSRTGSHSNQPQHFGDGTRLSIL.

The chain joins TRBV9 to TRBJ2-2; TRBD1 is a possible D gene (5 bases). CDR3 length: 14 residues. V shed 1 base and J shed 5 bases, with 9 bases lying between them. Germline V gene sequence: CDR1 SGDLS, CDR2 YYNGEE. The CDR3 bases are TGTGCCAGCAGCGTACAGGGTGGAACCGGGGAGCTGTTTTTT. This codes for CASSVQGGTGELFF.

This clone came up a few times. This rearrangement joins TRBV6-5 to TRBJ2-5; 8 bases are shared with TRBD1. Germline CDR1 reads MNHEY; CDR2 reads SVGAGI. With 8 bases clipped from V and 0 bases from J, the junction kept 2 bases outside the gene matches. The CDR3 runs to 13 residues. DNA for the CDR3: TGTGCCAGCCTGACAGGGGACCAAGAGACCCAGTACTTC. Protein: CASLTGDQETQYF.

The chain has TRBV7-8 and TRBJ1-2; 9 nucleotides align to TRBD1. With V trimmed by 4 bases and J by 8 bases, 8 bases remained unmatched. The germline gives CDR1 SGHVS, CDR2 FQNEAQ. CDR3 length: 14 amino acids. CDR3 nucleotide sequence: TGTGCCAGCAGCTCCCGACAGGGGGACGGGGGCTACACCTTC. Amino acids: CASSSRQGDGGYTF.

The table lists this clone with a count of one. This chain links TRBV7-2 with TRBJ1-2, with D tentatively TRBD1 (6 bases). V lost 2 bases, J lost 4 bases, and 17 bases lay in between. This CDR3 region has 16 residues. Germline CDR1 and CDR2: SGHTA and FQGNSA. The CDR3 here is CASSLSPRTARYGYTF. CDR3 in DNA: TGTGCCAGCAGCTTAAGCCCCCGGACAGCCCGCTATGGCTACACCTTC.

This rearrangement joins TRBV5-4 to TRBJ2-1; D not certain. CDR1 and CDR2 from the germline V gene are SGHNT and YYREEE (reference sequence). Between the trimmed V and J ends, which lost 5 bases and 0 bases, there was a span of 12 bases. The CDR3 consists of 15 residues. CDR3 in DNA: TGTGCCAGCAGAGAAGCAAAGAGCTCCTACAATGAGCAGTTCTTC. It is translated as CASREAKSSYNEQFF.

A word on this clone: At one of its ends the junction is not consistent with the germline gene, which may arise from a read error. The rearrangement uses TRBV2 and TRBJ1-1; a possible D gene is TRBD1 (5 bases). Per the germline V gene, CDR1 is SNHLY and CDR2 is FYNNEI. The length of the CDR3 is 14 residues. The chain's CDR3 is CASREQGMNTEAFF. CDR3 DNA: TGTGCCAGCCGTGAGCAGGGAATGAACACTGAAGCTTTCTTT.

The V and J genes are TRBV18 and TRBJ2-7, with D perhaps matching TRBD2 (6 bases). The CDR3 is 14 residues long. V lost 2 bases to trimming and J lost 4 bases, with 12 bases between them. Germline assignment: CDR1 KGHSH and CDR2 LQKENI. CDR3 DNA: TGTGCCAGCTCACCATCAAGTCGGGGGTACGAGCAGTACTTC. Its protein product is CASSPSSRGYEQYF.

The rearrangement joins TRBV7-2 to TRBJ1-6, with D possibly matching TRBD1 (5 bases). Germline-derived CDR1 and CDR2 are SGHTA and FQGNSA. The CDR3 covers 13 residues. Trimming took 1 base from V and 10 from J, leaving 8 bases between them. CDR3: CASSLGGDSPLHF. Written as DNA, the CDR3 is TGTGCCAGCAGCTTAGGGGGGGACTCACCCCTCCACTTT.

The rearrangement links TRBV11-2 to TRBJ2-3; unclear D gene. Germline values: CDR1 SGHAT, CDR2 FQNNGV. The CDR3 loop spans 15 amino acids. V lost 5 bases to trimming and J lost 2 bases, with 14 bases between them. CDR3 DNA: TGTGCCAGCAGCCCGAAGGCTGACTCCACAGATACGCAGTATTTT. Its translation is CASSPKADSTDTQYF. The full variable domain, rest sourced from reference TRBV11-2 and TRBJ2-3, is EAGVAQSPRYKIIEKRQSVAFWCNPISGHATLYWYQQILGQGPKLLIQFQNNGVVDDSQLPKDRFSAERLKGVDSTLKIQPAKLEDSAVYLCASSPKADSTDTQYFGPGTRLTVL.

The genes are TRBV19 and TRBJ2-3, with 10 bases identical to TRBD2. This CDR3 is built from 17 residues. The germline gives CDR1 LNHDA, CDR2 SQIVND (reference sequence). Unmatched junction bases numbered 4, after V lost 0 bases and J lost 1 base. The CDR3 coding sequence is TGTGCCAGTAGTATAGATAGGGGGACTAGCGGCACAGATACGCAGTATTTT. Protein: CASSIDRGTSGTDTQYF.

This sequence joins TRBV18 and TRBJ1-1, with unresolved D. V lost 3 bases, J lost 5 bases, and 13 bases lay in between. This CDR3 is 14 amino acids long. Germline assignment: CDR1 KGHSH and CDR2 LQKENI. In nucleotides, the CDR3 is TGTGCCAGCTCACCCGTCCGGCTAGGAACTGAAGCTTTCTTT. It encodes CASSPVRLGTEAFF.

With regard to this clone: The sample carries other DNA sequences with the same CDR3. The rearrangement links TRBV18 to TRBJ1-5; D ambiguous. CDR3 size: 13 residues. Germline CDR1 is KGHSH and CDR2 is LQKENI. Trimming pared 2 bases from V and 5 bases from J, leaving 7 bases between. The CDR3 DNA sequence: TGTGCCAGCTCACCATCTGAGGATCAGCCCCAGCATTTT. Protein product: CASSPSEDQPQHF.

V gene TRBV15 combines with J gene TRBJ1-4; 8 bases fit TRBD1. After removal of 5 bases from V and 17 bases from J, the junction contained 16 bases not matched to a gene. This CDR3 is 14 amino acids long. Germline V gene data show CDR1 as LNHNV and CDR2 as YYDKDF (reference sequence). The DNA for the CDR3 is TGTGCCACCAGCCCTCACGAGCGAGGACAGGGTGATTTTTTT. Translated: CATSPHERGQGDFF.

The chain uses TRBV28 and TRBJ2-1, with 7 bases lining up with TRBD2. The CDR3 is made up of 16 amino acids. Losses at the gene ends were 8 bases for V and 5 bases for J; bases not matched to a gene: 15. Germline loops: CDR1 MDHEN, CDR2 SYDVKM. DNA for the CDR3: TGTGCCAGCGGACCCGGCGGGAGAGAGGGGAACAATGAGCAGTTCTTC. Protein: CASGPGGREGNNEQFF. The variable domain in full, completed from reference TRBV28 and TRBJ2-1, reads DVKVTQSSRYLVKRTGEKVFLECVQDMDHENMFWYRQDPGLGLRLIYFSYDVKMKEKGDIPEGYSVSREKKERFSLILESASTNQTSMYLCASGPGGREGNNEQFFGPGTRLTVL.